These T cell receptor beta chains were read from a single sample in a study of blood T cell repertoires in COVID-19. Sequencing used immunoSEQ multiplex PCR; TCRdb keeps in-frame clones, though not all of them. The sample records roughly 200,000 clones, 70% to 85% being singletons. Input material: peripheral blood. The receptor source for this set is a man aged 45-60 years who had recovered from COVID-19. Each CDR3 is given without its conserved first and last residue. Rows may omit the clone size; those that give it use once, few, many or a size class.

- | TRBJ1-2 | TRBV6-5 | ASSNQGPGGYT
- | TRBJ1-6 | TRBV7-3 | ASSLTTTGSPLH
- | TRBJ1-2 | TRBV5-1 | ASSLADYYYGYT
- | TRBJ1-2 | TRBV6-6 | ASSYEKQGFYGYT
- | TRBJ1-2 | TRBV18 | ASSPGTGDNYGYT
- | TRBJ2-5 | TRBV12-5 | ASGLEPGQGVETQY
- | TRBJ2-2 | TRBV30 | AWSVYFPGELF
few | TRBJ2-1 | TRBV19 | ASSFIAGGTYNEQF
once | TRBJ1-1 | TRBV29-1 | SVFRDRDYRMNTEAF
many | TRBJ2-2 | TRBV20-1 | SATGTGELF
- | TRBJ2-7 | TRBV28 | ASENSYEQY
- | TRBJ2-7 | TRBV5-6 | ASSPSGGNYEQY
- | TRBJ2-3 | TRBV7-2 | ASSQMGVSTDTQY
- | TRBJ2-6 | TRBV9 | ASSARVGQGNSGANVLT